This T cell receptor (beta chain) was sequenced during a study of cytomegalovirus exposure and HLA in healthy donors. Findings and caveats of the study: According to a subsequent analysis, TCR clusters identified in the first cohort showed a tendency to co-occur across the roughly 120 validation repertoires. TCR sequences were mostly rare, though some public TCRs occurred in many donors. The study put some 150 TCR beta chains on its list as cytomegalovirus-associated.

Germline V lookup: CDR1 SGHTA, CDR2 FQGNSA. Losses at the gene ends were 1 base for V and 2 bases for J; bases not matched to a gene: 9. This CDR3 is built from 18 residues. While the first cohort had some 700 subjects, the donors belonged to the separate validation cohort of roughly 130 subjects. Sequencing was performed with immunoSEQ multiplex PCR; in TCRdb, only in-frame clones are kept and a portion is missing. In the table there are roughly 150,000 clones, less than 90% of which are singletons. On this clone: Its antigen is not identified.

The TCR originated in a woman in her thirties in good health and CMV-seronegative. The sequenced sample was PBMCs. The chain employs TRBV7-2 and TRBJ2-3; 10 positions match TRBD2. CDR3 residues: CASSLGTLAGAFTDTQYF. CDR3 DNA sequence: TGTGCCAGCAGCTTAGGGACGCTAGCGGGGGCCTTCACAGATACGCAGTATTTT. Looking up the rest from reference TRBV7-2 and TRBJ2-3 gives the full variable domain: GAGVSQSPSNKVTEKGKDVELRCDPISGHTALYWYRQSLGQGLEFLIYFQGNSAPDKSGLPSDRFSAERTGGSVSTLTIQRTQQEDSAVYLCASSLGTLAGAFTDTQYFGPGTRLTVL.